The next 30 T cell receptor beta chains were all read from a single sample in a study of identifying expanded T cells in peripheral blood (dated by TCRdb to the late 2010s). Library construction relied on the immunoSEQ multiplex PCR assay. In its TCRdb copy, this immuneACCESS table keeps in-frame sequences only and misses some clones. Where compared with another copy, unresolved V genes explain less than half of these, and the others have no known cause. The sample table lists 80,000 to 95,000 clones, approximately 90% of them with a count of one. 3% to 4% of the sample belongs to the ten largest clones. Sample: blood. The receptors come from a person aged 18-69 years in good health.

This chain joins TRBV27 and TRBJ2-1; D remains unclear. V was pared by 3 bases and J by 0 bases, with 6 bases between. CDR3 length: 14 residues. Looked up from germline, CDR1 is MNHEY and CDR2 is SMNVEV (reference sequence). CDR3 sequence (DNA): TGTGCCAGCAGTTTGGATAGCTCCTACAATGAGCAGTTCTTC. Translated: CASSLDSSYNEQFF.

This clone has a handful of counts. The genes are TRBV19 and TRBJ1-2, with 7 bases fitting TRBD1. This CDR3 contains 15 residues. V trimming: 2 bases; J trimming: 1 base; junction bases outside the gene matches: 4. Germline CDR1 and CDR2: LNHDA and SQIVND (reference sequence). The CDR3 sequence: CASSIFGTVNYGYTF. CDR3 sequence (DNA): TGTGCCAGTAGTATATTCGGGACAGTTAACTATGGCTACACCTTC.

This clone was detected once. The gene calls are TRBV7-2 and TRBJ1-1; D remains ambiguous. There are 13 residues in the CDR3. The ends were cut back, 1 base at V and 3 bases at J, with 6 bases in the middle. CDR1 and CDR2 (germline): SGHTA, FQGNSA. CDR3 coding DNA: TGTGCCAGCAGCTTAGAAAGCGACACTGAAGCTTTCTTT. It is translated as CASSLESDTEAFF.

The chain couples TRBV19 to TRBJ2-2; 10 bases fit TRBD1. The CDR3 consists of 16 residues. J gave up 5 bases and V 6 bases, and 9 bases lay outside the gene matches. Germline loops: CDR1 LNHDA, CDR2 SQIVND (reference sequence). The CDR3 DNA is TGTGCCAGTAGCCTCCGGACAGGGGGTTTAACCGGGGAGCTGTTTTTT. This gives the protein CASSLRTGGLTGELFF.

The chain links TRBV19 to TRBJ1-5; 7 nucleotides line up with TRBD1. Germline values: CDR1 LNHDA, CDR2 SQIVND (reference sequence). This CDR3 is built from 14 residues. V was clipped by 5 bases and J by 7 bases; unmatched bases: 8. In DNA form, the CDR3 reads TGTGCCAGTAGTTGGCAGGGGGGCAGGCAGCCCCAGCATTTT. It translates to CASSWQGGRQPQHF. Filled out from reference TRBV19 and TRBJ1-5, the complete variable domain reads DGGITQSPKYLFRKEGQNVTLSCEQNLNHDAMYWYRQDPGQGLRLIYYSQIVNDFQKGDIAEGYSVSREKKESFPLTVTSAQKNPTAFYLCASSWQGGRQPQHFGDGTRLSIL.

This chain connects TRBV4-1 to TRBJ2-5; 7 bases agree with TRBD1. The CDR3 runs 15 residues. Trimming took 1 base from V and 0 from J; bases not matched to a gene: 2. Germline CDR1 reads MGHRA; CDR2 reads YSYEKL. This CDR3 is CASSQGDRDQETQYF. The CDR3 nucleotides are TGCGCCAGCAGCCAAGGCGACAGGGACCAAGAGACCCAGTACTTC.

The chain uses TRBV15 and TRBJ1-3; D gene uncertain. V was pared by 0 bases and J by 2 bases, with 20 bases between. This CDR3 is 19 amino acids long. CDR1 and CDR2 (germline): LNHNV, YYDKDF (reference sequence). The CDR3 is CATSRDLSHRLRPGNTIYF. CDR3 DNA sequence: TGTGCCACCAGCAGAGATCTATCCCACAGATTAAGACCTGGAAACACCATATATTTT.

The CDR3: CASSHTGTGNYEQYF. In nucleotides, the CDR3 is TGTGCCAGCAGTCACACCGGGACAGGCAACTACGAGCAGTACTTC. This sequence joins TRBV28 and TRBJ2-7; 8 nucleotides match TRBD1. Germline lookup yields CDR1 MDHEN and CDR2 SYDVKM. The CDR3 totals 15 residues. Losses at the gene ends were 5 bases for V and 3 bases for J; bases not matched to a gene: 9.

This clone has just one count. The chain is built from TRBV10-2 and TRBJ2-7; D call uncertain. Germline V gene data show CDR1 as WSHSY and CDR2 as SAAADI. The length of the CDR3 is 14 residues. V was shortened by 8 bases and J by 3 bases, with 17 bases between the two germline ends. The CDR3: CASLDRPGLYEQYF. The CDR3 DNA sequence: TGCGCCAGCCTCGACCGCCCTGGCCTCTACGAGCAGTACTTC.

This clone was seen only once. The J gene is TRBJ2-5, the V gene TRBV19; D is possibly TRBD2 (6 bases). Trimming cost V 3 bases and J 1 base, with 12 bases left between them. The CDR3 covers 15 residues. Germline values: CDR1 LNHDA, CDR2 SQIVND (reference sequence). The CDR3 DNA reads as TGTGCCAGTAGTATGTCGGAGGGGAGCCAAGAGACCCAGTACTTC. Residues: CASSMSEGSQETQYF. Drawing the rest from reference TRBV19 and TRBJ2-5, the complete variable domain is DGGITQSPKYLFRKEGQNVTLSCEQNLNHDAMYWYRQDPGQGLRLIYYSQIVNDFQKGDIAEGYSVSREKKESFPLTVTSAQKNPTAFYLCASSMSEGSQETQYFGPGTRLLVL.

The CDR3 DNA reads as TGTGCCAGCAGCTTGTGGACACCCTTCTATGGCTACACCTTC. This sequence encodes CASSLWTPFYGYTF. This chain links TRBV7-8 with TRBJ1-2, with a tentative D call TRBD1 (5 bases). This CDR3 has 14 amino acids. In germline, CDR1 is SGHVS, CDR2 FQNEAQ. Trimming removed 3 bases at V and 4 bases at J, with 12 bases between. Complete variable domain (other parts from reference TRBV7-8 and TRBJ1-2): GAGVSQSPRYKVAKRGQDVALRCDPISGHVSLFWYQQALGQGPEFLTYFQNEAQLDKSGLPSDRFFAERPEGSVSTLKIQRTQQEDSAVYLCASSLWTPFYGYTFGSGTRLTVV.

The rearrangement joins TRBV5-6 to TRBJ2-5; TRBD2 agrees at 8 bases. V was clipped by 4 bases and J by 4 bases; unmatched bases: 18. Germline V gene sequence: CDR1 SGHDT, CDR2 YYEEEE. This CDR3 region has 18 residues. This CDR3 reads CASSADMDGRGYGETQYF. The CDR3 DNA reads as TGTGCCAGCAGCGCGGACATGGACGGGAGGGGCTATGGAGAGACCCAGTACTTC.

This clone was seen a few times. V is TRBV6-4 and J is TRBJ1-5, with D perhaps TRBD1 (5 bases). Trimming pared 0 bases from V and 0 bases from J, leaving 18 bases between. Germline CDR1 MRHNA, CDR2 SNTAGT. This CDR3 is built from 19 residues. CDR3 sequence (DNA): TGTGCCAGCAGTGACTCGATTCGGGGAGGGGTACCTAGCAATCAGCCCCAGCATTTT. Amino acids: CASSDSIRGGVPSNQPQHF.

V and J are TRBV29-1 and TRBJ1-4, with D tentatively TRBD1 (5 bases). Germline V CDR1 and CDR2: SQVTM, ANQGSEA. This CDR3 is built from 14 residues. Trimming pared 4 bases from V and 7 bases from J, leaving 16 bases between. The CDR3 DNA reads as TGCAGCGTTGTGGGTGCCAGGGAGGGTGAAAAACTGTTTTTT. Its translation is CSVVGAREGEKLFF.

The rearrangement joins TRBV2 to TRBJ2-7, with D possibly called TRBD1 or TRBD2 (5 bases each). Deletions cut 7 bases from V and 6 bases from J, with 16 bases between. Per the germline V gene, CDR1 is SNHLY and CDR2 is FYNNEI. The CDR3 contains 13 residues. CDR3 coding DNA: TGTGCCAGCACCCGGGACGCTCTTGTCGAGCAGTACTTC. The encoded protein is CASTRDALVEQYF.

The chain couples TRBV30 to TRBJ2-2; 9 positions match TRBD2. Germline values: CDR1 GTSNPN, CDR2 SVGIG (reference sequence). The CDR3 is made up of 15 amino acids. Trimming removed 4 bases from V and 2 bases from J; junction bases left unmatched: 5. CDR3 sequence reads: CAWKLAGLNTGELFF. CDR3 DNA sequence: TGTGCCTGGAAGCTAGCGGGGCTAAACACCGGGGAGCTGTTTTTT.

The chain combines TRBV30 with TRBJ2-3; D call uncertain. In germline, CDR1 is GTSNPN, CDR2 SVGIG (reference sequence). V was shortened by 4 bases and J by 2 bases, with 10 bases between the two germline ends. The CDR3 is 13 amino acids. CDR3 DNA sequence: TGTGCCTGGACCCAAACGCTCACAGATACGCAGTATTTT. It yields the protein CAWTQTLTDTQYF.

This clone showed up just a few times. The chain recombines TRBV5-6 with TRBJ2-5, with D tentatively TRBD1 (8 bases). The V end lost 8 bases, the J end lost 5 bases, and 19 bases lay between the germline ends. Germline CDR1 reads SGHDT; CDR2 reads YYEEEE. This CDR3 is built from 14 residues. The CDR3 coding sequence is TGTGCCAGTAGAGAGACAGGGGAGGGGGAGACCCAGTACTTC. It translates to CASRETGEGETQYF.

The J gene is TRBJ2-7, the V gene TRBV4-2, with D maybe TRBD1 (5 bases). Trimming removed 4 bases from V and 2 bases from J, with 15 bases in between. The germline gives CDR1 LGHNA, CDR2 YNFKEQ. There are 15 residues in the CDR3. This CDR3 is CASSPRQTVTYEQYF. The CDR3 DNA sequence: TGTGCCAGCAGCCCTCGACAGACCGTTACCTACGAGCAGTACTTC.

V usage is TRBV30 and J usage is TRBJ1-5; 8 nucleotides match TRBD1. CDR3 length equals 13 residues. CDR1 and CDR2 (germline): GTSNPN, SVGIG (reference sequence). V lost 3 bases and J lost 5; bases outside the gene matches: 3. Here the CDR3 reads CAWSEQGDQPQHF. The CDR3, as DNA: TGTGCCTGGAGCGAACAGGGGGATCAGCCCCAGCATTTT.

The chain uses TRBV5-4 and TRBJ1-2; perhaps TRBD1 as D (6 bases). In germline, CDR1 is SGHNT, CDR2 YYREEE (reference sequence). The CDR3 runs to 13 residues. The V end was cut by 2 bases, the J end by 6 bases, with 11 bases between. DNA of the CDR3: TGTGCCAGCAGCTTTGGAGGGGGAGATGGCTACACCTTC. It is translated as CASSFGGGDGYTF. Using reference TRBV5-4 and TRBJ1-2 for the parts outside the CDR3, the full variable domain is ETGVTQSPTHLIKTRGQQVTLRCSSQSGHNTVSWYQQALGQGPQFIFQYYREEENGRGNFPPRFSGLQFPNYSSELNVNALELDDSALYLCASSFGGGDGYTFGSGTRLTVV.

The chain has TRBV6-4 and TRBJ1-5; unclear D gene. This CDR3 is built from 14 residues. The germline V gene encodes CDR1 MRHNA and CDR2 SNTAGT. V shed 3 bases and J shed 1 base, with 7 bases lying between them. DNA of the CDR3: TGTGCCAGCAGTGAAAGCGGGAGCAATCAGCCCCAGCATTTT. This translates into CASSESGSNQPQHF.

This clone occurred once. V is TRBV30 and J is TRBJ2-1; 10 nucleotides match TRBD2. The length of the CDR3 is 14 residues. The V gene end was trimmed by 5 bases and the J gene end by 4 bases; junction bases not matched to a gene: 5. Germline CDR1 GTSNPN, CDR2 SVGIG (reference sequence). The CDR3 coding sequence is TGTGCCTGGGGCCGGACTAGCGGATACAATGAGCAGTTCTTC. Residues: CAWGRTSGYNEQFF.

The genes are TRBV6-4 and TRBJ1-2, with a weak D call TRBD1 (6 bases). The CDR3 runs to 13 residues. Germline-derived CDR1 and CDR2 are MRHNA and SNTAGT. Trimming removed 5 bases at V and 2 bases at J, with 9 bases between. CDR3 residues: CASSPQGNYGYTF. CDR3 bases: TGTGCCAGCAGTCCACAGGGAAACTATGGCTACACCTTC.

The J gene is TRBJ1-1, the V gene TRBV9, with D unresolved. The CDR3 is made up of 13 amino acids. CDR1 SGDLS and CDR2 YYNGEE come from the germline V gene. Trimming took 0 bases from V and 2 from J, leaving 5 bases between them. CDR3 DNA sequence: TGTGCCAGCAGCGTAGGGAGTAACACTGAAGCTTTCTTT. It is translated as CASSVGSNTEAFF.

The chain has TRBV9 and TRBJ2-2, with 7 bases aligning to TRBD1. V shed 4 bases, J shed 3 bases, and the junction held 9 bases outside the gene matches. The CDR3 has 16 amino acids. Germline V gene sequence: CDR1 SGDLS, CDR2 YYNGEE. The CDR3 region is CASSLGDSLYTGELFF. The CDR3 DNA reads TGTGCCAGCAGCCTGGGGGACAGCCTTTACACCGGGGAGCTGTTTTTT.

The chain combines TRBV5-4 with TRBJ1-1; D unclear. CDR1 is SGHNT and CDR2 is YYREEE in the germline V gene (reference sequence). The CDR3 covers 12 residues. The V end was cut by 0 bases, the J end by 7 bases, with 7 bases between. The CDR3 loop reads CASSLELSEAFF. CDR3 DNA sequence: TGTGCCAGCAGCTTGGAACTGAGTGAAGCTTTCTTT.

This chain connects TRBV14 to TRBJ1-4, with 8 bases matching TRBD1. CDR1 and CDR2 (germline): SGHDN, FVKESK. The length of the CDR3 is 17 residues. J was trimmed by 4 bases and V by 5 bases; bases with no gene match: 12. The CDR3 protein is CASSSGQELGSNEKLFF. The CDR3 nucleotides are TGTGCCAGCAGCTCGGGACAGGAGCTCGGTAGTAATGAAAAACTGTTTTTT.

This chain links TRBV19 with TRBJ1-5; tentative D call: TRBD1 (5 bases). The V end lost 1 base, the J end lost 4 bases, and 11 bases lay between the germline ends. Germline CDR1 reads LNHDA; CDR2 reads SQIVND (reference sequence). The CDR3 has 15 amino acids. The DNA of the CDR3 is TGTGCCAGTAGTATAGCCTCAGGGCCTAATCAGCCCCAGCATTTT. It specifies CASSIASGPNQPQHF.

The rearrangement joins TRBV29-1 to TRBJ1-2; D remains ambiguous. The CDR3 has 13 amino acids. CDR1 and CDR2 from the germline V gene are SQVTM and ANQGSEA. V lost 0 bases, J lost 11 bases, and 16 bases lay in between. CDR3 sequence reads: CSVEDLDPRRYTF. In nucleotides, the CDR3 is TGCAGCGTTGAAGATCTGGACCCAAGGAGGTACACCTTC. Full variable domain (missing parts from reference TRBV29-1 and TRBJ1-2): SAVISQKPSRDICQRGTSLTIQCQVDSQVTMMFWYRQQPGQSLTLIATANQGSEATYESGFVIDKFPISRPNLTFSTLTVSNMSPEDSSIYLCSVEDLDPRRYTFGSGTRLTVV.